This record concerns one T cell receptor (beta chain) sequence. Its antigen is currently unknown. Expansion of antigen-specific CD4+ T cells with viral peptide pools was carried out by the ViraFEST assay before sequencing. After about 10 days in culture, the CD4+ T cells were isolated. BNT162b2 vaccine or mRNA-1273 vaccine was given to participants in two doses. Germline CDR1 is SGDLS and CDR2 is YYNGEE. V lost 0 bases and J lost 3; bases outside the gene matches: 3. The CDR3 has 16 residues. The sample originates from a study of vaccination effects on CD4 cells after COVID-19. Some clones are missing from TCRdb's copy, which holds only in-frame ones; the method was immunoSEQ multiplex PCR. The sample shows 27,000 or so clones, 83% of them seen only once.

The sequences come from CD4+ T cells from PBMCs cultured with HCoV-NL63 spike peptides, collected after COVID-19 vaccination. J is TRBJ2-2 and V is TRBV9, with 9 bases lining up with TRBD1. This receptor was identified in a human donor who received a COVID-19 vaccine. Some clones in this sample may be carry-over from other donors' samples. The CDR3 loop reads CASSVAGQGHTGELFF. The CDR3, as DNA: TGTGCCAGCAGCGTAGCGGGACAGGGACACACCGGGGAGCTGTTTTTT.